The entry below describes one T cell receptor beta chain. The sample originates from a study of blood T cell repertoires in COVID-19. The study drew participants aged 18 to 89 years from around 24 US areas. In Cohort 3, a recovered donor had either two negative PCRs, clearance, or symptom resolution. The length of the CDR3 is 14 residues. V lost 8 bases and J lost 6; bases outside the gene matches: 9. Germline V gives CDR1 LNHDA, CDR2 SQIVND (reference sequence). Profiled with immunoSEQ multiplex PCR; TCRdb holds only in-frame clones, not every one. This table has about 260,000 clones, 85% to 90% appearing once.

The chain links TRBV19 to TRBJ2-2; 7 bases map to TRBD1. The receptor's source is a woman under 30 who had recovered from COVID-19. Sample: PBMCs or T cells enriched from blood (not recorded which). For the CDR3, the DNA is TGTGCCAGTTCTCCCGCCAGGGGGTCCGGGGAGCTGTTTTTT. The encoded protein is CASSPARGSGELFF. The whole variable domain, filled in from reference TRBV19 and TRBJ2-2, reads DGGITQSPKYLFRKEGQNVTLSCEQNLNHDAMYWYRQDPGQGLRLIYYSQIVNDFQKGDIAEGYSVSREKKESFPLTVTSAQKNPTAFYLCASSPARGSGELFFGEGSRLTVL.